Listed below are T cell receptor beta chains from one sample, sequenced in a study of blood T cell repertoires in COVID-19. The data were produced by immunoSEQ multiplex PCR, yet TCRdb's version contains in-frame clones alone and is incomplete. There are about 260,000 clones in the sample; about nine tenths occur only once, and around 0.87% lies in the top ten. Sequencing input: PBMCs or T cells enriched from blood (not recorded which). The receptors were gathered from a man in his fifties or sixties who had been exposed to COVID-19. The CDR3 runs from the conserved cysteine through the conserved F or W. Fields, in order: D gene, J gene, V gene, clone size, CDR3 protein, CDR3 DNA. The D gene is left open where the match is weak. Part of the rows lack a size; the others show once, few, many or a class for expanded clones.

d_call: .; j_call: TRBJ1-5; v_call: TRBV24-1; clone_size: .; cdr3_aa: CATSDSTVLYSNQPQHF; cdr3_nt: TGTGCCACCAGTGATTCGACAGTCCTCTATAGCAATCAGCCCCAGCATTTT
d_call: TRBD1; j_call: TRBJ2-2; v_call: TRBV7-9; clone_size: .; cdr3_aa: CASSPRGQRNTGELFF; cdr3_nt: TGTGCCAGCAGCCCTAGGGGACAGAGGAACACCGGGGAGCTGTTTTTT
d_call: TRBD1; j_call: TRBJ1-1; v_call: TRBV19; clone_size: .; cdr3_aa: CASSARQGGVTEAFF; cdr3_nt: TGTGCCAGTAGTGCCCGACAGGGGGGAGTCACTGAAGCTTTCTTT
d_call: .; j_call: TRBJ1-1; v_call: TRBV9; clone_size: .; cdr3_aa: CASAPRGRNTEAFF; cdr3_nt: TGTGCCAGCGCCCCTCGGGGGAGGAACACTGAAGCTTTCTTT
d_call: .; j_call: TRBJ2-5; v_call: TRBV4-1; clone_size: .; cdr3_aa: CASSQDPGQGGETQYF; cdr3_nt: TGCGCCAGCAGCCAAGATCCAGGACAGGGAGGGGAGACCCAGTACTTC
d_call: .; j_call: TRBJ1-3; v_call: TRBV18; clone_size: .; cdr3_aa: CASSPGHNSGNTIYF; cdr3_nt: TGTGCCAGCTCCCCGGGACACAACTCTGGAAACACCATATATTTT
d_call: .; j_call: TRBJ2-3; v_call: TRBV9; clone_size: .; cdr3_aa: CASSVGGRYTDTQYF; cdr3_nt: TGTGCCAGCAGCGTAGGGGGGCGGTACACAGATACGCAGTATTTT
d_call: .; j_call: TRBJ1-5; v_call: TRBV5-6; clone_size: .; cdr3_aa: CASSLGPPLSNQPQHF; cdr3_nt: TGTGCCAGCAGCTTGGGGCCACCCTTAAGCAATCAGCCCCAGCATTTT
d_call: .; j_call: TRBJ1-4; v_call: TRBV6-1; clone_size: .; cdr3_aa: CASSEVYDITEKLFF; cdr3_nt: TGTGCCAGCAGTGAAGTGTATGACATTACAGAAAAACTGTTTTTT
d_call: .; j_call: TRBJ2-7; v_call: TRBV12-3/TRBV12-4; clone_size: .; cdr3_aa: CASTSRGEQYF; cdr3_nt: TGTGCCAGTACTTCCAGGGGCGAGCAGTACTTC
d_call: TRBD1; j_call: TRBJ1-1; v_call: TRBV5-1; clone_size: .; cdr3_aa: CASKPGQGRGPEAFF; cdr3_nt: TGCGCCAGCAAACCGGGACAGGGAAGGGGACCTGAAGCTTTCTTT
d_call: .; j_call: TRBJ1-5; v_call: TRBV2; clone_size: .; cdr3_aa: CASSEAVRISNQPQHF; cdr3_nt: TGTGCCAGCAGTGAAGCGGTGCGGATTAGCAATCAGCCCCAGCATTTT
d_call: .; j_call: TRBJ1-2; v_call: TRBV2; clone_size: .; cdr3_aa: CASNQAPVRGYTF; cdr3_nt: TGTGCCAGCAACCAAGCCCCGGTACGTGGCTACACCTTC
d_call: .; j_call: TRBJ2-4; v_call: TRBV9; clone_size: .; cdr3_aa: CASSVPQEKNIQYF; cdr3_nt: TGTGCCAGCAGCGTACCACAGGAGAAAAACATTCAGTACTTC
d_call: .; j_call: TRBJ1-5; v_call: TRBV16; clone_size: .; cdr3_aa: CASSLPRGLRQGSNQPQHF; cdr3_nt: TGTGCCAGCAGCCTCCCTCGAGGTCTTAGGCAGGGAAGCAATCAGCCCCAGCATTTT
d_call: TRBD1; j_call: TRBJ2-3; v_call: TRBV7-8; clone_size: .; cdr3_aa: CASSLLGQVTDTQYF; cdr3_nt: TGTGCCAGCAGCCTCCTTGGACAGGTGACAGATACGCAGTATTTT
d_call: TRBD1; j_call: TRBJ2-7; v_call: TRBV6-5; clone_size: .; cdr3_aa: CASSPRDRDYEQYF; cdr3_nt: TGTGCCAGCAGTCCCAGGGACAGGGATTACGAGCAGTACTTC
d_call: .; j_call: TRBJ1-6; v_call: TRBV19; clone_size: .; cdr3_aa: CASSTQGNSPLHF; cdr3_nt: TGTGCCAGTAGTACCCAGGGGAATTCACCCCTCCACTTT
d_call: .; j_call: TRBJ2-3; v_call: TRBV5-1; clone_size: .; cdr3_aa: CASTDLVSTDTQYF; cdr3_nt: TGCGCCAGCACCGATCTAGTAAGCACAGATACGCAGTATTTT
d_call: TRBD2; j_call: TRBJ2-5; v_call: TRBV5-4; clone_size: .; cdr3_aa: CASSLGLAGGYETQYF; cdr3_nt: TGTGCCAGCAGCTTGGGTCTAGCGGGGGGGTATGAGACCCAGTACTTC
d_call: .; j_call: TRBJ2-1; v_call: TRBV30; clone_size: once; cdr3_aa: CAWSVGLGGRQFF; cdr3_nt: TGTGCCTGGAGTGTAGGGTTAGGGGGAAGGCAGTTCTTC
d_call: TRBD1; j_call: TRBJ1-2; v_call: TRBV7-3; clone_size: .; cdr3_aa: CASSLTGQGNYGYTF; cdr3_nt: TGTGCCAGCAGCTTAACCGGACAGGGGAACTATGGCTACACCTTC
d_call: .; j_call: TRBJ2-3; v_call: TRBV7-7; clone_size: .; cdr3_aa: CASSLLGAPADTQYF; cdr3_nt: TGTGCTAGCAGCTTACTAGGGGCCCCCGCAGATACGCAGTATTTT
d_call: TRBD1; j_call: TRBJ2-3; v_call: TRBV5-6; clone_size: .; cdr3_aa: CASSWGQGTDTQYF; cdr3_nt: TGTGCCAGCAGCTGGGGACAGGGGACCGATACGCAGTATTTT
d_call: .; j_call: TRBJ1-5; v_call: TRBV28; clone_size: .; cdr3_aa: CASSSSSFRSNQPQHF; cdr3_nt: TGTGCCAGCAGTTCCTCGTCTTTCAGGTCCAATCAGCCCCAGCATTTT
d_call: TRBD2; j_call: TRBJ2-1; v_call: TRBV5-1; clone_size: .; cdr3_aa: CASSLDGTSGVYHYNEQFF; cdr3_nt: TGCGCCAGCAGCTTGGACGGGACTAGCGGGGTGTACCACTACAATGAGCAGTTCTTC
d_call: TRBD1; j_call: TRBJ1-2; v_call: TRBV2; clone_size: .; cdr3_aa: CASDLTGTGRIGGYTF; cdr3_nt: TGTGCCAGTGATCTAACCGGGACAGGACGCATAGGAGGCTACACCTTC
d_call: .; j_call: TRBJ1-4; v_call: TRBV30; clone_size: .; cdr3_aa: CAWSREFEEKLFF; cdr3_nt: TGTGCCTGGAGTCGTGAGTTTGAAGAAAAACTGTTTTTT
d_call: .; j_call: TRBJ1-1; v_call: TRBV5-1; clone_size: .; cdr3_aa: CASSLVGDTEAFF; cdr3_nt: TGCGCCAGCAGCTTGGTCGGGGATACTGAAGCTTTCTTT
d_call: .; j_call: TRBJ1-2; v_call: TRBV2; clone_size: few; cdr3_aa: CASREGIDTF; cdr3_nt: TGTGCCAGCAGGGAAGGTATCGACACCTTC
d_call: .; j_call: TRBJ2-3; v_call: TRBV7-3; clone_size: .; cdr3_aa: CASSRRGWEGTDTQYF; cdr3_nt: TGTGCCAGCAGCCGAAGGGGGTGGGAAGGCACAGATACGCAGTATTTT
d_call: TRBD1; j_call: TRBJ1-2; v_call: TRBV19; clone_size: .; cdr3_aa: CASSIGTRGNYGYTF; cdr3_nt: TGTGCCAGTAGTATAGGCACCAGGGGGAACTATGGCTACACCTTC